These T cell receptor beta chains were read from a single sample in a study of shared clonotypes between healthy human individuals. Clones were read by immunoSEQ multiplex PCR, and TCRdb kept only the in-frame ones, dropping some. The sample yields 2.3 million or so clones, 93% seen once. Sequencing used naive CD4+ T cells from PBMCs. The receptors here all came from a man aged 18 to 30 in good health. Some clones in this sample may be carry-over from other donors' samples. Both conserved end residues are part of each CDR3. Fields, in order: V gene, J gene, CDR3 protein.

>TRBV4-2|TRBJ2-2
CASSTSLTSGRKTGELFF
>TRBV19|TRBJ1-6
CASRTWGSPLHF
>TRBV19|TRBJ1-1
CASSMRVNTEAFF
>TRBV2|TRBJ2-1
CASSPLLGGDNEQFF
>TRBV7-9|TRBJ1-1
CASSFTGPLEAFF
>TRBV5-1|TRBJ1-1
CASSLVAAQNTEAFF
>TRBV15|TRBJ2-3
CATSREGGSGRDTQYF
>TRBV5-1|TRBJ2-3
CASASQAPDTQYF
>TRBV13|TRBJ1-2
CASSLWRQGSAGYTF
>TRBV2|TRBJ2-2
CASSVSRASGSLWATGELFF
>TRBV5-3|TRBJ2-3
CARSPGLAGGPGFADTQYF
>TRBV2|TRBJ2-5
CASSGTGYETQYF
>TRBV30|TRBJ2-7
CAWTVSYEQYF
>TRBV9|TRBJ2-1
CASSVGIGSYNEQFF
>TRBV5-1|TRBJ2-2
CASSLQDSRTGELFF
>TRBV25-1|TRBJ2-7
CASSDPASGSYEQYF
>TRBV27|TRBJ1-1
CASSLTGGNTEAFF
>TRBV5-1|TRBJ2-2
CASSFTSGNTGELFF
>TRBV28|TRBJ1-5
CASSLPSPARAQPQHF
>TRBV28|TRBJ1-1
CASLRWSTEAFF
>TRBV28|TRBJ1-3
CASSFGARNTIYF
>TRBV30|TRBJ1-1
CAWSVGGVAEAFF
>TRBV27|TRBJ1-5
CASSSTAGQGGKQPQHF
>TRBV6-6|TRBJ1-5
CASNEGAWGNQPQHF
>TRBV5-1|TRBJ2-7
CASSDPSGEQYF
>TRBV28|TRBJ2-7
CASSPRTGGTYEQYF
>TRBV15|TRBJ2-5
CATSSINRETQYF
>TRBV6-7|TRBJ1-1
CASSPGGRSAHTEAFF
>TRBV9|TRBJ2-2
CASSTRLAGGTGELFF
>TRBV2|TRBJ2-2
CASRIVTGSNTGELFF
>TRBV19|TRBJ2-5
CASSIAGLAGETQYF
>TRBV28|TRBJ2-7
CASSQPTAGGYEQYF
>TRBV18|TRBJ2-2
CASSPRSGSGELFF
>TRBV20-1|TRBJ1-1
CSANRVAEAFF
>TRBV6-5|TRBJ1-1
CASTKDQRAEAFF
>TRBV7-3|TRBJ2-1
CASSLIQAAPHNEQFF
>TRBV28|TRBJ2-2
CAIKDTNTGELFF
>TRBV14|TRBJ2-1
CASSPGTSGRLTQYPYNEQFF
>TRBV5-6|TRBJ2-1
CASSLNAGSYNEQFF
>TRBV10-3|TRBJ2-5
CAISDLPGQGLQETQYF
>TRBV30|TRBJ2-7
CAGTIRGQYEQYF
>TRBV6-6|TRBJ2-3
CASRAGLSTDTQYF
>TRBV10-3|TRBJ2-1
CAISGIWAGGQTGEQFF
>TRBV5-4|TRBJ2-4
CASSSKPGLAKNIQYF
>TRBV5-6|TRBJ1-1
CASSAIGAGANTEAFF
>TRBV6-5|TRBJ2-1
CASSGLAGVGEQFF
>TRBV7-2|TRBJ2-5
CASTPTGAGTQYF
>TRBV7-9|TRBJ1-2
CASSPTTGDPPGKGYTF
>TRBV28|TRBJ2-4
CASSSSSLLSKNIQYF
>TRBV9|TRBJ2-1
CASSVPSGTNFNEQFF
>TRBV28|TRBJ1-1
CASPGQGVPMNTEAFF
>TRBV10-3|TRBJ2-2
CAISESSGRETGELFF
>TRBV6-6|TRBJ2-7
CASSYPTGLASYEQYF
>TRBV2|TRBJ2-5
CASSGGQGGETQYF